The clone carrying this T cell receptor (beta chain) is a singleton in its sample. Its antigen is not known. This specimen comes from a study of cytomegalovirus exposure and HLA in healthy donors. J lost 8 bases, V lost 3 bases, and 15 bases had no gene match. The CDR3 is 17 amino acids. The germline gives CDR1 LNHDA, CDR2 SQIVND (reference sequence). PCR employed 60 Vbeta and 13 Jbeta primers. Using immunoSEQ multiplex PCR, the repertoire was profiled, and TCRdb retains in-frame clones only, with some absent. This table has about 94,000 clones, 50% to 75% appearing once. Donors were ostensibly healthy at sampling, although undocumented immune exposures were probable. Study-level findings and limits: The HLA-A and HLA-B alleles of most subjects were reportedly predicted accurately from TCR beta sequences. Most observed TCR sequences were rare, whereas some public TCRs were detected in many donors. An analysis was carried out at a later point. It showed that HLA-associated TCR beta chains were more clonally expanded than equally common non-associated chains.

Sequences were obtained from PBMCs. This receptor was obtained from a man aged 25-40 years in good health and CMV-seronegative. The rearrangement uses TRBV19 and TRBJ1-4; 7 bases map to TRBD1. The CDR3 protein is CASSIPVSGGRGEKLFF. DNA for the CDR3: TGTGCCAGTAGTATTCCGGTTTCAGGGGGGCGTGGAGAAAAACTGTTTTTT.